These T cell receptor beta chains were read from a single sample in a study of cytomegalovirus exposure and HLA in healthy donors. Measured with immunoSEQ multiplex PCR; TCRdb has only the in-frame clones, and not every one. The sample includes roughly 110,000 clones, 67% of them seen just once. Input material: PBMCs. Receptor source: a man between 18 and 35 years old in good health and CMV-seropositive. Both conserved end residues are part of each CDR3. A D gene is named only where the DNA matches it firmly. The size field is filled for only some rows; it gives once, few, many or a size class.

abundance	len	d_gene	v_gene	j_gene	CDR3aa	CDR3nt
-	14	-	TRBV27	TRBJ1-3	CASSLRSSGNTIYF	TGTGCCAGCAGTTTGCGGTCCTCTGGAAACACCATATATTTT
-	16	-	TRBV10-1	TRBJ2-7	CASSDVEGAGTYEQYF	TGCGCCAGCAGTGATGTCGAGGGCGCCGGGACCTACGAGCAGTACTTC
-	16	TRBD2	TRBV2	TRBJ2-1	CASSPLPGLGNNEQFF	TGTGCCAGCAGCCCACTCCCGGGACTAGGGAACAATGAGCAGTTCTTC
once	13	-	TRBV15	TRBJ2-1	CATTDPMPNEQFF	TGTGCCACGACTGACCCCATGCCCAATGAGCAGTTCTTC
-	17	-	TRBV7-7	TRBJ2-2	CASSPAFGGAYTGELFF	TGTGCCAGCAGTCCTGCGTTTGGGGGGGCCTACACCGGGGAGCTGTTTTTT
-	17	-	TRBV2	TRBJ2-2	CASTEPGLGRRTGELFF	TGTGCCAGCACCGAACCCGGTCTCGGCCGGCGGACCGGGGAGCTGTTTTTT
few	13	-	TRBV30	TRBJ2-7	CAWRTGTTYEQYF	TGTGCCTGGAGGACCGGGACAACATACGAGCAGTACTTC
few	15	-	TRBV7-9	TRBJ1-1	CASSPAGRDVPEAFF	TGTGCCAGCAGCCCTGCAGGACGGGATGTCCCTGAAGCTTTCTTT
-	15	-	TRBV18	TRBJ2-2	CASSPRDQYTGELFF	TGTGCCAGCTCACCGCGGGACCAATACACCGGGGAGCTGTTTTTT
-	16	TRBD2	TRBV5-1	TRBJ2-3	CASSPPLAGDTDTQYF	TGCGCCAGCAGCCCACCACTAGCGGGGGACACAGATACGCAGTATTTT
large	12	-	TRBV11-2	TRBJ1-4	CASSTSPSEVFF	TGTGCCAGCAGCACCAGTCCCAGTGAGGTGTTTTTT
-	15	-	TRBV11-3	TRBJ1-1	CASSLDRAYRAEAFF	TGTGCCAGCAGCTTAGATCGGGCGTACAGGGCTGAAGCTTTCTTT
-	16	TRBD2	TRBV4-2	TRBJ2-1	CASSQVSGGAINEQFF	TGTGCCAGCAGCCAAGTTTCCGGGGGGGCCATCAATGAGCAGTTCTTC